A single T cell receptor beta chain is shown here with its context. The target antigen is unknown. The entry originates in a study of T cells in Graves' hyperthyroidism and ophthalmopathy. Study at large: Peripheral blood draws took place at initial diagnosis, ahead of any treatment. Findings of the study overall: Most clonotypes expanded in the thyroid (above 0.001) were also present in blood. In simple terms, a model built on 13 V-J features told ophthalmopathy apart from stable hyperthyroidism.

Amplification targeted TCR beta CDR3 regions from RNA transcripts. TCR CDR3 regions were first amplified by RT-PCR with HTBI primers. TCRdb passed the multiplex PCR reads through MiXCR, listing each CDR3 protein once. The table lists about 290,000 distinct CDR3 sequences, 10% to 15% of them singletons. This CDR3 comprises 15 residues. Germline V gene sequence: CDR1 SGDLS, CDR2 YYNGEE. J gave up 7 bases and V 4 bases, and 12 bases lay outside the gene matches. Specimen: blood. This chain connects TRBV9 to TRBJ2-7; 9 nucleotides align to TRBD2. This receptor was identified in a woman aged 30 to 39 with Graves' hyperthyroidism that later progressed to Graves' ophthalmopathy. The CDR3, as DNA: TGTGCCAGCAGCACGGGCGGGAGGGTCTACAATGAGCAGTACTTC. It specifies CASSTGGRVYNEQYF.